A selection of T cell receptor beta chains follows, all from one sample in a study of beta chain features in type 1 diabetes. Sequenced by immunoSEQ multiplex PCR; TCRdb stores in-frame clones only, minus some. The table lists around 430,000 clones, 30% of them singletons. The sample was naive CD4+ T cells from blood. These receptors originate from a man aged 18 to 35 in good health. Both conserved end residues are part of each CDR3. A D gene is named only where the DNA matches it firmly. The size of a clone is reported for some rows only, either as once, few or many, or as a class for expanded clones.

size	V	D	J	DNA	CDR3
few	TRBV30	.	TRBJ2-7	TGTGCCTGGGCGAGCTCCTACGAGCAGTACTTC	CAWASSYEQYF
.	TRBV7-2	.	TRBJ1-1	TGTGCCAGCAGTCAGGGCGGAGAAGCTTTCTTT	CASSQGGEAFF
few	TRBV13	TRBD2	TRBJ2-1	TGTGCCAGCAGCTCCATCCATACTAGCGGGAACTACAATGAGCAGTTCTTC	CASSSIHTSGNYNEQFF
.	TRBV7-7	TRBD2	TRBJ2-5	TGTGCTAGCAGCCGGGGACTAGCGGGAGGTGAAGAGACCCAGTACTTC	CASSRGLAGGEETQYF
few	TRBV15	.	TRBJ1-1	TGTGCCACCAGCAGAAGCGGACGGGACGCACGTAGGAGGGACACTGAAGCTTTCTTT	CATSRSGRDARRRDTEAFF
.	TRBV30	.	TRBJ2-1	TGTGCCCAGAAACCGGAGTCATGGGGTGAGCAGTTCTTC	CAQKPESWGEQFF
.	TRBV2	.	TRBJ2-1	TGTGCCAGCAGTGAATCGTTCCTCGAGCAGTTCTTC	CASSESFLEQFF
.	TRBV27	.	TRBJ2-3	TGTGCCAGCAGTTCTGGGCCCTCCGTCGATACGCAGTATTTT	CASSSGPSVDTQYF
few	TRBV7-2	.	TRBJ2-5	TGTGCCAGCAGCTTAGTTTTTTGGGCTCCTCAAGAGACCCAGTACTTC	CASSLVFWAPQETQYF
.	TRBV5-1	.	TRBJ2-1	TGCGCCAGCAGCTTCGCTACGGGGAGCTCCTACAATGAGCAGTTCTTC	CASSFATGSSYNEQFF
.	TRBV7-2	TRBD2	TRBJ2-3	TGTGCCAGCAGCTCGGGACTAGCGGGAGGCACAGATACGCAGTATTTT	CASSSGLAGGTDTQYF
.	TRBV5-4	.	TRBJ1-2	TGTGCCAGCAGCTTGGAGGCCAGATTAAACTATGGCTACACCTTC	CASSLEARLNYGYTF
few	TRBV7-2	.	TRBJ2-6	TGTGCCAGCAGCTTAGCCAGGACCTCTGGGGCCAACGTCCTGACTTTC	CASSLARTSGANVLTF
few	TRBV2	TRBD2	TRBJ2-3	TGTGCCAGCAGCAGGACTAGCGGGAGGCCTACAGATACGCAGTATTTT	CASSRTSGRPTDTQYF
.	TRBV5-1	TRBD2	TRBJ2-1	TGCGCCAGCAGCTCCGTAACTAGCGGGAGGTTCAATGAGCAGTTCTTC	CASSSVTSGRFNEQFF
.	TRBV4-1	TRBD2	TRBJ2-1	TGCGCCAGCAGCCTAAATCTAGCGGGAATTTCCTACAATGAGCAGTTCTTC	CASSLNLAGISYNEQFF
few	TRBV7-2	TRBD2	TRBJ2-1	TGTGCCAGCAGCTTAGGCGGGGGGATGTACAATGAGCAGTTCTTC	CASSLGGGMYNEQFF
few	TRBV30	TRBD2	TRBJ2-3	TGTGCCTGGGCGGGACTAGCGGGAGCAGATACGCAGTATTTT	CAWAGLAGADTQYF
few	TRBV29-1	TRBD2	TRBJ2-5	TGCAGCGTTGAACCCGGGACTAGCGGTCCCAAAGCACGGACCCAGTACTTC	CSVEPGTSGPKARTQYF
few	TRBV29-1	TRBD1	TRBJ2-3	TGCAGCGTTCCTCGGTTTGACAGGGAGAGGACAGATACGCAGTATTTT	CSVPRFDRERTDTQYF
.	TRBV5-1	.	TRBJ1-1	TGCGCCAGCAGCATGACAGGCTCCGGCACTGAAGCTTTCTTT	CASSMTGSGTEAFF
.	TRBV30	.	TRBJ2-7	TGTGCCTGGAGTGGGGGGAGGCTCTCCTACGAGCAGTACTTC	CAWSGGRLSYEQYF
.	TRBV18	.	TRBJ2-5	TGTGCCAGCTCACCTAGACAGACCCAAGAGACCCAGTACTTC	CASSPRQTQETQYF
.	TRBV7-7	.	TRBJ2-5	TGTGCTAGCAGCCTCAGACAAAGCCCCGAGACCCAGTACTTC	CASSLRQSPETQYF
.	TRBV2	TRBD1	TRBJ2-3	TGTGCCAGCAGGATGACAGGGTCCCCGTCCCGCTCGACCACAGATACGCAGTATTTT	CASRMTGSPSRSTTDTQYF
.	TRBV6-6	.	TRBJ1-1	TGTGCCAGCAGGTCATGGGGGCACACTGAAGCTTTCTTT	CASRSWGHTEAFF
.	TRBV7-9	.	TRBJ2-3	TGTGCCAGCAGCTTAGCGACTAGTATTCGAGATACGCAGTATTTT	CASSLATSIRDTQYF
few	TRBV19	TRBD1	TRBJ2-3	TGTGCCAGTACCCAGGGGGACAGACGCACAGATACGCAGTATTTT	CASTQGDRRTDTQYF
.	TRBV7-9	.	TRBJ2-1	TGTGCCAGCAGATCGAACGCCTACAATGAGCAGTTCTTC	CASRSNAYNEQFF
few	TRBV9	TRBD1	TRBJ1-1	TGTGCCAGCAGCCCCCGACAGGGGCACACTGAAGCTTTCTTT	CASSPRQGHTEAFF
.	TRBV23-1	.	TRBJ1-4	TGCGCCAGCAGTACGAGGGGGAAAAATGAAAAACTGTTTTTT	CASSTRGKNEKLFF
few	TRBV5-1	TRBD2	TRBJ2-1	TGCGCCAGCAGCACTGGACTAGCGCCCAACAGTGAGCAGTTCTTC	CASSTGLAPNSEQFF
.	TRBV28	.	TRBJ2-7	TGTGCCAGCAGTTTAAATAGTTTCTACGAGCAGTACTTC	CASSLNSFYEQYF
few	TRBV30	.	TRBJ2-3	TGTGCCTGGAGTGTACAAGGGGCGGATACGCAGTATTTT	CAWSVQGADTQYF
.	TRBV11-2	.	TRBJ2-5	TGTGCCAGCAGCCTCCAGGGTGGCCTTTCGACCCAGTACTTC	CASSLQGGLSTQYF
few	TRBV23-1	.	TRBJ1-1	TGCGCCAGCAGTCAGGAGGTTCCTCAGGCGAACACTGAAGCTTTCTTT	CASSQEVPQANTEAFF
few	TRBV30	TRBD2	TRBJ2-7	TGTGCCTGGAGCCCGGGACTAGCGGGAGACGAGCAGTACTTC	CAWSPGLAGDEQYF
.	TRBV9	.	TRBJ1-1	TGTGCCAGCAGCGTAGTCGGAACATGGAACACTGAAGCTTTCTTT	CASSVVGTWNTEAFF
.	TRBV9	TRBD2	TRBJ2-1	TGTGCCAGCAGCGTAGGAGTGACGGGAGGGCTAAATGAGCAGTTCTTC	CASSVGVTGGLNEQFF
.	TRBV7-2	.	TRBJ1-2	TGTGCCAGCAGCTTTCGGGAGCCCCCCTACTATGGCTACACCTTC	CASSFREPPYYGYTF